A single sample gave rise to the 5 T cell receptor beta chains below, sequenced in a study of response to subunit inactivated influenza vaccine. Each CDR3 protein gets one entry after TCRdb re-called the RT-PCR reads with MiXCR. The sample consists of 500,000 to 650,000 distinct CDR3 sequences, less than 8% of them appearing once. Sequenced here: PBMCs from blood, sampled about 24 months after vaccination. These receptors all stem from a man between 50 and 69 years old who received an inactivated influenza vaccine.

In its sample, this clonotype was seen many times. This chain joins TRBV2 and TRBJ2-2; D ambiguous. The germline V gene encodes CDR1 SNHLY and CDR2 FYNNEI. V gave up 2 bases and J gave up 2 bases, with 9 bases separating them. The CDR3 is 15 amino acids. The CDR3 bases are TGTGCCAGCAGTGAATCGGCCGTAAACACCGGGGAGCTGTTTTTT. Encoded protein: CASSESAVNTGELFF.

The chain uses TRBV4-3 and TRBJ1-5; a weak D match, TRBD1 (5 bases). Trimming pared 4 bases from V and 6 bases from J, leaving 16 bases between. Germline lookup yields CDR1 LGHNA and CDR2 YSLEER. The CDR3 runs to 15 residues. CDR3 amino acids: CASSLQELRFQPQHF. CDR3 bases: TGCGCCAGCAGCCTACAGGAGTTACGGTTTCAGCCCCAGCATTTT.

A few counts support this clonotype. This chain joins TRBV7-6 and TRBJ2-5; 10 bases line up with TRBD1. With V trimmed by 6 bases and J by 4 bases, 2 bases remained unmatched. Per germline, CDR1 SGHVS and CDR2 FNYEAQ. This CDR3 contains 13 residues. The CDR3 reads CASSDRGRETQYF. CDR3 DNA sequence: TGTGCCAGCAGTGACAGGGGGCGAGAGACCCAGTACTTC.

Only a few counts were recorded for this clonotype. The chain joins TRBV6-1 to TRBJ2-5, with a possible D match to TRBD2 (6 bases). V lost 4 bases, J lost 5 bases, and 14 bases lay in between. This CDR3 has 14 residues. The V gene's germline CDR1 is MNHNS and CDR2 SASEGT. The CDR3 protein is CASSGTMGIETQYF. The CDR3 DNA sequence: TGTGCCAGCAGTGGGACTATGGGTATCGAGACCCAGTACTTC.

CDR3 DNA: TGCGCCAGCAGCTTGGGACTAAGAGGAGATACGCAGTATTTT. Protein: CASSLGLRGDTQYF. The rearrangement joins TRBV5-1 to TRBJ2-3, with a weak D call TRBD2 (5 bases). This CDR3 spans 14 amino acids. Trimming removed 0 bases at V and 5 bases at J, with 10 bases between. The germline CDR1 and CDR2 sequences are SGHRS and YFSETQ.